The source of this T cell receptor beta chain is a study of identical twins. Each CDR3 protein is one row after TCRdb ran MiXCR on the 5' RACE reads. The sample has about 790,000 distinct CDR3 sequences; 15% to 20% are singletons. V was cut by 2 bases and J by 4 bases, with 9 bases left in between. CDR1 SEHNR and CDR2 FQNEAQ come from the germline V gene (reference sequence). The CDR3 has 15 residues. The sample holds a few counts of this clonotype. These data were also filed under a second study, of T cells expressing NK-cell markers. That publication notes: The share of CD8+ T cells held by dominant NKG2C+ clonotypes was roughly 1.0-8% in roughly 6 donors.

The gene calls are TRBV7-9 and TRBJ1-6; perhaps TRBD1 as D (6 bases). The source of this sequence is a woman between 18 and 29 years old in good health. Sequencing was performed on PBMCs. The CDR3 DNA reads TGTGCCAGCAGCTTACTCGGACAGTATAATTCACCCCTCCACTTT. Protein product: CASSLLGQYNSPLHF.